This entry concerns a single T cell receptor (beta chain). Germline values: CDR1 SQVTM, CDR2 ANQGSEA. There are 11 residues in the CDR3. V gave up 6 bases and J gave up 8 bases; unmatched junction bases: 4. This specimen comes from a study of CD8 T cells in Susac syndrome. In blood CD8+ and CD4+ T cells, TCR beta underwent sequencing. It was with random hexamers that 0.5 to 1 ug RNA was reverse transcribed. TCRdb re-derived calls from the immunoSEQ multiplex PCR reads in MiXCR, one entry per CDR3 protein. Among 250,000 to 300,000 distinct CDR3 sequences listed, over 75% were seen once. Source material: CD8+ T cells from PBMCs. This chain uses TRBV29-1 with TRBJ1-2; 9 bases align to TRBD1. The TCR was taken from a human donor with multiple sclerosis. CDR3 in amino acids: CSVGTGIGYTF. In DNA, the CDR3 is TGCAGCGTCGGGACAGGGATAGGCTACACCTTC.